The next 28 T cell receptor beta chains were all read from a single sample in a study of T cell clonotyping in hematopoietic cell transplantation (TCRdb year 2021). The library was produced with the immunoSEQ multiplex PCR assay. TCRdb took this table from immuneACCESS and kept in-frame rearrangements with V and J called. Such tables lack part of the clones; where checked against another copy, unresolved V genes explain under half of the gap, and the rest is unexplained. Recorded for this sample are roughly 44,000 clones; around 96% of them occurred a single time. Roughly 0.9% of the sample comes from the top ten. Sequenced: peripheral blood mononuclear cells. The receptors come from a young man in good health. Some clones in this sample may be carry-over from other donors' samples.

The rearrangement uses TRBV14 and TRBJ2-7; D possibly corresponds to TRBD2 (5 bases). The CDR3 is made up of 12 amino acids. CDR1 is SGHDN and CDR2 is FVKESK in the germline V gene. The V end lost 5 bases, the J end lost 10 bases, and 15 bases lay between the germline ends. This CDR3 is CASSELRGLQYF. CDR3 coding DNA: TGTGCCAGCAGCGAGCTAAGAGGGTTACAGTACTTC.

This rearrangement joins TRBV25-1 to TRBJ2-7, with 10 bases that match TRBD2. Trimming at V came to 4 bases and at J to 2 bases, leaving 5 bases not matched to a gene. Germline CDR1 reads MGHDK; CDR2 reads SYGVNS. CDR3 size: 15 residues. The CDR3 DNA sequence: TGTGCCAGCAGTGTTGGGACTAGCGCTACCTACGAGCAGTACTTC. This translates into CASSVGTSATYEQYF.

J is TRBJ2-2 and V is TRBV7-3; D is perhaps TRBD1 (6 bases). The germline V gene has CDR1 SGHTA and CDR2 FQGTGA. The CDR3 spans 16 residues. V lost 1 base, J lost 2 bases, and 11 bases lay in between. CDR3 DNA sequence: TGTGCCAGCAGCTTAAACGGACAGTCAAACACCGGGGAGCTGTTTTTT. This translates into CASSLNGQSNTGELFF.

For the CDR3, the DNA is TGTGCCAGCAGCTTAGCCGGAGGGGGTATCACTGAAGCTTTCTTT. This gives the protein CASSLAGGGITEAFF. This sequence joins TRBV7-8 and TRBJ1-1, with D perhaps TRBD1 (6 bases). Germline-derived CDR1 and CDR2 are SGHVS and FQNEAQ. This CDR3 spans 15 amino acids. Trimming shortened V by 0 bases and J by 4 bases, and 12 bases separated the two germline ends.

The chain carries TRBV12-5 and TRBJ2-2; 11 bases map to TRBD1. Germline V gene lookup returns CDR1 LGHNT and CDR2 FRNRAP. This CDR3 has 17 amino acids. Trimming took 8 bases from V and 4 from J; bases not matched to a gene: 12. Here the CDR3 DNA reads TGTGCTAGTCGTGTCGGGACAGGGGGAATTATCACCGGGGAGCTGTTTTTT. Amino acid sequence: CASRVGTGGIITGELFF.

The chain links TRBV5-1 to TRBJ2-7, with D possibly TRBD1 on 5 matching bases. Between the trimmed V and J ends, which lost 4 bases and 0 bases, there was a span of 14 bases. The germline gives CDR1 SGHRS, CDR2 YFSETQ. This CDR3 comprises 15 residues. In nucleotides, the CDR3 is TGCGCCAGCAGCGTTACAGGACCTAGCTCCTACGAGCAGTACTTC. Protein: CASSVTGPSSYEQYF.

V usage is TRBV5-1 and J usage is TRBJ2-7, with TRBD1 identical over 7 bases. V was pared by 5 bases and J by 2 bases, with 10 bases of the junction left unmatched. There are 15 residues in the CDR3. Germline-derived CDR1 and CDR2 are SGHRS and YFSETQ. The CDR3 coding sequence is TGCGCCAGCAGAGGAGGCCGGGACAGCACCTACGAGCAGTACTTC. Translating gives CASRGGRDSTYEQYF.

This chain uses TRBV10-3 with TRBJ2-2; 10 nucleotides line up with TRBD1. The V segment lost 9 bases and the J segment 6 bases; nucleotides outside the gene matches: 4. The CDR3 spans 13 residues. Germline assignment: CDR1 ENHRY and CDR2 SYGVKD. Here the CDR3 reads CAISTGGPGELFF. In DNA, the CDR3 is TGTGCCATTTCGACAGGGGGCCCCGGGGAGCTGTTTTTT.

The chain combines TRBV6-5 with TRBJ2-7; D might be TRBD2 (6 bases). The V end was cut by 6 bases, the J end by 0 bases, with 12 bases between. Looked up from germline, CDR1 is MNHEY and CDR2 is SVGAGI. This CDR3 has 14 residues. CDR3 bases: TGTGCCAGCAGCGGGCGGGGTCACTCCTACGAGCAGTACTTC. This gives the protein CASSGRGHSYEQYF.

The chain links TRBV15 to TRBJ1-2, with D hard to call. This CDR3 has 18 amino acids. Germline-derived CDR1 and CDR2 are LNHNV and YYDKDF (reference sequence). The germline V and J ends were trimmed by 1 base and 3 bases, with 21 bases remaining between them. The chain's CDR3 is CATSRGFRLDTTYYGYTF. The DNA of the CDR3 is TGTGCCACCAGCAGAGGGTTCCGACTCGACACTACCTACTATGGCTACACCTTC. Complete variable domain (other parts from reference TRBV15 and TRBJ1-2): DAMVIQNPRYQVTQFGKPVTLSCSQTLNHNVMYWYQQKSSQAPKLLFHYYDKDFNNEADTPDNFQSRRPNTSFCFLDIRSPGLGDTAMYLCATSRGFRLDTTYYGYTFGSGTRLTVV.

The chain combines TRBV2 with TRBJ2-7; TRBD2 matches 10 bases. From germline, CDR1 is SNHLY and CDR2 FYNNEI. V was pared by 10 bases and J by 2 bases, with 5 bases of the junction left unmatched. This CDR3 contains 13 residues. CDR3 in amino acids: CAIFSGRPYEQYF. CDR3 coding DNA: TGTGCCATTTTTAGCGGGAGGCCCTACGAGCAGTACTTC.

This clone was seen only once. V and J are TRBV29-1 and TRBJ2-3, with 10 positions matching TRBD2. Germline trimming cut 3 bases from V and 2 bases from J; bases unmatched to any gene: 5. The V gene's germline CDR1 is SQVTM and CDR2 ANQGSEA. This CDR3 is built from 15 residues. The CDR3 sequence is CSVEMTSGYTDTQYF. The CDR3 region has the DNA TGCAGCGTTGAGATGACTAGCGGGTACACAGATACGCAGTATTTT.

The chain combines TRBV9 with TRBJ2-3; D is uncertain. V was cut by 6 bases and J by 1 base, with 15 bases left in between. The germline gives CDR1 SGDLS, CDR2 YYNGEE. This CDR3 spans 15 amino acids. CDR3 sequence: CASTTGPEGTDTQYF. The CDR3 DNA sequence: TGTGCCAGCACCACCGGGCCCGAGGGCACAGATACGCAGTATTTT.

The chain carries TRBV14 and TRBJ2-5, with a possible D match to TRBD2 (6 bases). Germline V gene lookup returns CDR1 SGHDN and CDR2 FVKESK. Trimming removed 4 bases at V and 5 bases at J, with 14 bases between. The CDR3 length is 14 residues. As DNA, the CDR3 is TGTGCCAGCAGCCCTCGACTAGGCCGGGAGACCCAGTACTTC. It specifies CASSPRLGRETQYF.

The gene calls are TRBV11-3 and TRBJ1-1; 9 bases agree with TRBD1. Germline V CDR1 and CDR2: SGHNT, YENEEA. The J segment lost 7 bases and the V segment lost 3 bases, leaving 3 bases of the junction unmatched. The CDR3 is 13 amino acids. CDR3 DNA sequence: TGTGCCAGCAGCTTGGACAGGGGCGATGAAGCTTTCTTT. Residues: CASSLDRGDEAFF.

The rearrangement joins TRBV7-9 to TRBJ1-2; no definite D call. CDR3 length: 16 residues. Looked up from germline, CDR1 is SEHNR and CDR2 is FQNEAQ (reference sequence). V was clipped by 0 bases and J by 3 bases, with 14 bases between them. CDR3 sequence reads: CASSLASALRDYGYTF. In DNA form, the CDR3 reads TGTGCCAGCAGCTTAGCGTCGGCCCTGAGGGACTATGGCTACACCTTC.

V usage is TRBV19 and J usage is TRBJ2-7; TRBD2 is a possible D gene (5 bases). V was trimmed by 6 bases and J by 0 bases, leaving 9 bases between them. This CDR3 has 13 residues. Germline loops: CDR1 LNHDA, CDR2 SQIVND (reference sequence). This CDR3 is CASSTSSSYEQYF. CDR3 coding DNA: TGTGCCAGTAGCACTAGTTCCTCCTACGAGCAGTACTTC.

This chain connects TRBV11-3 to TRBJ1-1; D is unresolved. Germline V lookup: CDR1 SGHNT, CDR2 YENEEA. The CDR3 is made up of 16 amino acids. V was cut by 3 bases and J by 0 bases, with 14 bases left in between. DNA of the CDR3: TGTGCCAGCAGCTTGGGGTACGAGTGGATGAACACTGAAGCTTTCTTT. Encoded protein: CASSLGYEWMNTEAFF.

This chain uses TRBV7-9 with TRBJ1-2, with 11 bases aligning to TRBD1. This CDR3 contains 15 residues. CDR1 SEHNR and CDR2 FQNEAQ come from the germline V gene (reference sequence). Germline trimming cut 5 bases from V and 3 bases from J; bases unmatched to any gene: 5. The CDR3 spells CASSPGTGGDYGYTF. CDR3 DNA: TGTGCCAGCAGCCCCGGGACAGGGGGTGACTATGGCTACACCTTC.

Only a few counts were recorded for this clone. The genes are TRBV9 and TRBJ1-2; D is unclear. CDR1 SGDLS and CDR2 YYNGEE come from the germline V gene. V was shortened by 0 bases and J by 1 base, with 7 bases between the two germline ends. The CDR3 consists of 14 residues. The DNA for the CDR3 is TGTGCCAGCAGCGTAGAGGAGTATAACTATGGCTACACCTTC. Protein: CASSVEEYNYGYTF.

This chain joins TRBV6-5 and TRBJ2-7, with 8 positions matching TRBD1. V dropped 5 bases and J dropped 7; count of bases not matched to a gene: 7. The germline V gene has CDR1 MNHEY and CDR2 SVGAGI. This CDR3 contains 13 residues. The CDR3 coding sequence is TGTGCCAGCAGTCGACAGGGGTTCGGGGAGCAGTACTTC. It codes for CASSRQGFGEQYF.

This chain joins TRBV4-3 and TRBJ1-1; D gene uncertain. The CDR3 contains 12 residues. V lost 5 bases and J 1 base, leaving 5 bases between the germline ends. Germline V lookup: CDR1 LGHNA, CDR2 YSLEER. CDR3 bases: TGCGCCAGCAGCGGACGGAACACTGAAGCTTTCTTT. This codes for CASSGRNTEAFF.

The chain carries TRBV7-6 and TRBJ2-3; D is undetermined. The V gene lost 0 bases and the J gene lost 6 bases, with 1 base spanning the gap. The CDR3 contains 11 residues. The germline V gene has CDR1 SGHVS and CDR2 FNYEAQ. As DNA, the CDR3 is TGTGCCAGCAGCTTAGCGGATACGCAGTATTTT. Translation: CASSLADTQYF.

The gene calls are TRBV5-5 and TRBJ1-2; D remains unclear. Trimming took off 2 bases at V and 4 bases at J, with 9 bases between the two ends. The germline V gene has CDR1 SGHKS and CDR2 YYEKEE (reference sequence). The CDR3 totals 13 residues. The CDR3 is CASSLQLIYGYTF. CDR3 nucleotides: TGTGCCAGCAGCTTACAGCTGATCTATGGCTACACCTTC.

The V call is TRBV6-4, the J call TRBJ2-7; TRBD2 agrees at 14 bases. V gave up 0 bases and J gave up 6 bases; unmatched junction bases: 4. Germline V gene data show CDR1 as MRHNA and CDR2 as SNTAGT. This CDR3 has 16 residues. CDR3 DNA: TGTGCCAGCAGTGACTCTGGGACTAGCGGGAGAGGCGAGCAGTACTTC. It translates to CASSDSGTSGRGEQYF.

This chain links TRBV27 with TRBJ2-7; the D is unclear. Germline lookup yields CDR1 MNHEY and CDR2 SMNVEV (reference sequence). The CDR3 has 13 residues. V dropped 4 bases and J dropped 4 bases, with 11 bases sitting between them. The CDR3 is CASSYGPSYEQYF. The CDR3 DNA is TGTGCCAGCAGTTACGGACCCTCGTACGAGCAGTACTTC.

The chain has TRBV4-3 and TRBJ1-1; D might be TRBD1 (6 bases). Looked up from germline, CDR1 is LGHNA and CDR2 is YSLEER. This CDR3 has 15 residues. V dropped 0 bases and J dropped 5 bases, with 13 bases sitting between them. The CDR3 protein is CASSQERGVRTEAFF. CDR3 sequence (DNA): TGCGCCAGCAGCCAAGAAAGGGGGGTAAGGACTGAAGCTTTCTTT.

The chain has TRBV19 and TRBJ2-1; 9 bases are shared with TRBD2. Germline V gene lookup returns CDR1 LNHDA and CDR2 SQIVND (reference sequence). The CDR3 runs to 18 residues. The V segment lost 3 bases and the J segment 9 bases; nucleotides outside the gene matches: 18. This chain's CDR3 is CASSIKLRLLAGDSEQFF. The CDR3 DNA sequence: TGTGCCAGTAGTATTAAGTTGAGGTTATTAGCGGGAGATTCTGAGCAGTTCTTC.